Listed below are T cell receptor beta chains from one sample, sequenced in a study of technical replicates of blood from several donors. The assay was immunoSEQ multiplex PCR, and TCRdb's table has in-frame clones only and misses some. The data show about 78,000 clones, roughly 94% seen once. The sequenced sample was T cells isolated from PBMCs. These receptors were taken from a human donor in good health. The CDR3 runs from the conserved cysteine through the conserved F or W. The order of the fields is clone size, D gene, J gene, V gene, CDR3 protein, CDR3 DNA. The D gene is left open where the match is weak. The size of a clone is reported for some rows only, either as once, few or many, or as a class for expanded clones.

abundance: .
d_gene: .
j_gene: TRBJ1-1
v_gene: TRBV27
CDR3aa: CASSLPGGTEAFF
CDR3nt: TGTGCCAGCAGTTTACCGGGGGGCACTGAAGCTTTCTTT

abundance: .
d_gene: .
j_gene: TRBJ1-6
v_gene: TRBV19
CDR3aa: CASSITDTYNSPLHF
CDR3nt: TGTGCCAGTAGTATAACAGACACCTATAATTCACCCCTCCACTTT

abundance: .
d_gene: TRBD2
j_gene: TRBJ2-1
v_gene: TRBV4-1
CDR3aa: CASSHPGLAGGRIGEQFF
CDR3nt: TGCGCCAGCAGCCATCCGGGACTAGCGGGGGGGCGGATTGGAGAGCAGTTCTTC

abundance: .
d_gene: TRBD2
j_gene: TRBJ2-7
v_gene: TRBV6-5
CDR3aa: CASTPGSGNEQYF
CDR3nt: TGTGCCAGCACCCCTGGGAGCGGGAACGAGCAGTACTTC

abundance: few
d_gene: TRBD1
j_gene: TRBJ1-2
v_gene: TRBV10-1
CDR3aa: CASSESKGQVDGYTF
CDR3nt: TGCGCCAGCAGTGAGTCGAAAGGACAGGTTGATGGCTACACCTTC

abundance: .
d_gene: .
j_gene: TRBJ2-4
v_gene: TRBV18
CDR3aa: CASSPSGENIQYF
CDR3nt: TGTGCCAGCTCACCATCAGGGGAAAACATTCAGTACTTC

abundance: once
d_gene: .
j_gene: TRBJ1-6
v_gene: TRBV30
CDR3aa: CAWSPVHNSPLHF
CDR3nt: TGTGCCTGGAGCCCAGTCCATAATTCACCCCTCCACTTT

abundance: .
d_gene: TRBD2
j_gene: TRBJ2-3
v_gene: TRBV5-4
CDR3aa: CASRAGGPPDTQYF
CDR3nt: TGTGCCAGTCGAGCGGGGGGCCCCCCTGATACGCAGTATTTT

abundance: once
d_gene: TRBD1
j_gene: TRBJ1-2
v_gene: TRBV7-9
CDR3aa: CASSLDRALGYGYTF
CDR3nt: TGTGCCAGCAGCCTTGACAGGGCTCTTGGCTATGGCTACACCTTC

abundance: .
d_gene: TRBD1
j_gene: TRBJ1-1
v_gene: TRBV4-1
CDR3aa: CASSRTGSTEAFF
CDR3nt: TGCGCCAGCAGTAGGACAGGGAGCACTGAAGCTTTCTTT

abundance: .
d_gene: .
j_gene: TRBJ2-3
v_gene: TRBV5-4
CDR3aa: CASSLLQSGPSTDTQYF
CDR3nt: TGTGCCAGCAGCTTGTTACAGAGCGGACCTAGCACAGATACGCAGTATTTT

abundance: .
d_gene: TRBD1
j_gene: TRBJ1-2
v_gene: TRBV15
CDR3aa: CATSRVPGGGYTF
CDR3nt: TGTGCCACCAGCAGAGTTCCAGGGGGAGGCTACACCTTC

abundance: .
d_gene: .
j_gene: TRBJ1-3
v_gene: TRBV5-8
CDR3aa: CASSSRGGSGNTIYF
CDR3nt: TGTGCCAGCAGCTCACGCGGGGGCTCTGGAAACACCATATATTTT

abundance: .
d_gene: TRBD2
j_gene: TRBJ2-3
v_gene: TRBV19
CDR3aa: CASSTGREGLSTDTQYF
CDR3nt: TGTGCCAGTAGTACCGGGCGGGAGGGCCTTAGCACAGATACGCAGTATTTT

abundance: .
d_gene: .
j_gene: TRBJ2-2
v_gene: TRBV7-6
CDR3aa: CASSLLSTGELFF
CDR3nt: TGTGCCAGCAGCCTTCTCTCCACCGGGGAGCTGTTTTTT

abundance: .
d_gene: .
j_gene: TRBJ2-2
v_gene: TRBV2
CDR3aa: CASRALGPRSTGELFF
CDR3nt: TGTGCCAGCAGGGCCCTGGGCCCCCGGTCGACCGGGGAGCTGTTTTTT

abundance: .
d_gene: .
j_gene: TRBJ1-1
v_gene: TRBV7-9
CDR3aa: CASSPTGFKAFF
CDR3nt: TGTGCCAGCAGCCCGACAGGTTTTAAAGCTTTCTTT

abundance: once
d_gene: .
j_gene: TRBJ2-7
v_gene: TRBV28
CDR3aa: CASSEGGKNKQYF
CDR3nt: TGTGCCAGCAGTGAGGGTGGTAAGAATAAGCAGTACTTC

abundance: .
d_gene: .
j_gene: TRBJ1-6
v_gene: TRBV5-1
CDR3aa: CASSLEGYNSPLHF
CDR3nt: TGCGCCAGCAGCCTTGAGGGATATAATTCACCCCTCCACTTT

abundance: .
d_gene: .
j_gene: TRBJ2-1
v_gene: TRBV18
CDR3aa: CASSVGSDNEQFF
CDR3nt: TGTGCCAGCTCAGTGGGCAGTGACAATGAGCAGTTCTTC

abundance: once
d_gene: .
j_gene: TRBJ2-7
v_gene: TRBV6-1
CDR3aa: CASSDWSSFSYEQYF
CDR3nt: TGTGCCAGCAGTGATTGGAGCTCTTTCTCCTACGAGCAGTACTTC

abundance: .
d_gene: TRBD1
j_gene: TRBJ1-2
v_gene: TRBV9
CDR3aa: CASSANRGRGYTF
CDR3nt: TGTGCCAGCAGCGCAAACAGGGGTCGAGGCTACACCTTC

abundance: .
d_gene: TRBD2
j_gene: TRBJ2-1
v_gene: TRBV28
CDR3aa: CASSFHLASGKPDNEQFF
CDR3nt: TGTGCCAGCAGTTTTCATTTGGCTAGCGGTAAGCCAGACAATGAGCAGTTCTTC

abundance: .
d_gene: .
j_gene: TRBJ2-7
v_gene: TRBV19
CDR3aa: CASSLRGLDYEQYF
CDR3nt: TGTGCCAGTAGTTTAAGGGGTTTGGATTACGAGCAGTACTTC

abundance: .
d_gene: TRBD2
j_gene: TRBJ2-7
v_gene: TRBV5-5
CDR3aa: CASSYQLAGGPYEQYF
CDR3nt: TGTGCCAGCAGCTACCAACTAGCGGGAGGTCCCTACGAGCAGTACTTC

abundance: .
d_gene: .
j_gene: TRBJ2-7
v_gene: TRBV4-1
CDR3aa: CASSQVHKYEQYF
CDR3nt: TGCGCCAGCAGCCAAGTACACAAGTACGAGCAGTACTTC

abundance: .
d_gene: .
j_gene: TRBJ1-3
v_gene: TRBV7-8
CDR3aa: CASSLGFIGHSGNTIYF
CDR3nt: TGTGCCAGCAGCTTAGGATTTATTGGGCACTCTGGAAACACCATATATTTT

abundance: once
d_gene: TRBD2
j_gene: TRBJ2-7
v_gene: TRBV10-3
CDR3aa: CAISESGSGSHEQYF
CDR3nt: TGTGCCATCAGTGAGTCTGGTAGCGGGAGTCACGAGCAGTACTTC

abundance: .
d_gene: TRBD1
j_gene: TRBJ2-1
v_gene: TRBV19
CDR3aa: CASSLQGQGARNEQFF
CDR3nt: TGTGCCAGTAGTCTCCAGGGACAGGGGGCTCGGAATGAGCAGTTCTTC

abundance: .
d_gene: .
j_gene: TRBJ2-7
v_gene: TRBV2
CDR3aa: CASSELGGREQYF
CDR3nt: TGTGCCAGCAGTGAACTGGGGGGGCGTGAGCAGTACTTC

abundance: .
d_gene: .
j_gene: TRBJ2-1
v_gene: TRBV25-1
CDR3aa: CASHRGGSYNEQFF
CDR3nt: TGTGCCAGCCACAGGGGGGGAAGCTACAATGAGCAGTTCTTC

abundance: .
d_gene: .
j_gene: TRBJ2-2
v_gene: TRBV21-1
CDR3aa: CASSKGLAGGIGELFF
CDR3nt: TGTGCCAGCAGCAAAGGACTAGCGGGCGGGATCGGGGAGCTGTTTTTT

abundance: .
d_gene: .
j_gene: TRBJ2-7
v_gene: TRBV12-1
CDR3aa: CASPSRTGFYEQYF
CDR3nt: TGTGCCAGCCCTTCGAGGACAGGGTTTTACGAGCAGTACTTC

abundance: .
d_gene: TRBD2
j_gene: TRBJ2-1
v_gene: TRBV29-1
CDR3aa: CSVRLAGDNEQFF
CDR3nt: TGCAGCGTGAGACTAGCGGGGGACAATGAGCAGTTCTTC

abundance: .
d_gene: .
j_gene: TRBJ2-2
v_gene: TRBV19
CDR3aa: CASSIGRRTGELFF
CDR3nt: TGTGCCAGTAGTATAGGTCGGAGGACCGGGGAGCTGTTTTTT

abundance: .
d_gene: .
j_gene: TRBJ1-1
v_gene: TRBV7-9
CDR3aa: CASSLKAGGLTEAFF
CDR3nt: TGTGCCAGCAGCCTAAAGGCGGGGGGGCTCACTGAAGCTTTCTTT

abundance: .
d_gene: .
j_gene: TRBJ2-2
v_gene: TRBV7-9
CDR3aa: CASSLFRVPGELFF
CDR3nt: TGTGCCAGCAGCTTATTCAGGGTCCCCGGGGAGCTGTTTTTT

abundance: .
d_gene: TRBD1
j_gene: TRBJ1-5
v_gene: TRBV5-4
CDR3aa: CASSRGTGVTSGNQPQHF
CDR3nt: TGTGCCAGCAGTAGGGGGACAGGGGTTACATCGGGCAATCAGCCCCAGCATTTT

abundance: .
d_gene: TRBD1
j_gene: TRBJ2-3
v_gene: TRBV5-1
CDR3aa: CASSPGDRKADTQYF
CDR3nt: TGCGCCAGCAGCCCGGGGGACAGGAAGGCGGATACGCAGTATTTT

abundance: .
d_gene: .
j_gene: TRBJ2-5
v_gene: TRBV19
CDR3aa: CASSPTQGAGETQYF
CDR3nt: TGTGCCAGTAGCCCAACCCAGGGAGCGGGAGAGACCCAGTACTTC

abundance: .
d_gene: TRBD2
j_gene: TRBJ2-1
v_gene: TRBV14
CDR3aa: CASSQTSGGGIKYNEQFF
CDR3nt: TGTGCCAGCAGCCAAACTAGCGGGGGGGGTATAAAGTACAATGAGCAGTTCTTC

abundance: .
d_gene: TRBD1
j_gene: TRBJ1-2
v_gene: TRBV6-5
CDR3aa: CASSKGAFNYGYTF
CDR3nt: TGTGCCAGCAGTAAGGGGGCCTTTAACTATGGCTACACCTTC

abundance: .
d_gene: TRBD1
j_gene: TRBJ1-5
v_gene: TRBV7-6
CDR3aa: CASSPWDRLKPQHF
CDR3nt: TGTGCCAGCAGCCCCTGGGACAGGCTGAAGCCCCAGCATTTT

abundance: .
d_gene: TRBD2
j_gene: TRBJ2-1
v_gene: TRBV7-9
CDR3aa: CASSLTSGRTNEQFF
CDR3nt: TGTGCCAGCAGCTTGACTAGCGGTCGTACCAATGAGCAGTTCTTC

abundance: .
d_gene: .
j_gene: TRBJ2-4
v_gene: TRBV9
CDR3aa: CASSGDKLAKNIQYF
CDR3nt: TGTGCCAGCAGCGGGGACAAGCTAGCCAAAAACATTCAGTACTTC

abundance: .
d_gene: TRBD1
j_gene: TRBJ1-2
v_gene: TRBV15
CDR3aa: CATSNSGTGGFGYTF
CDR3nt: TGTGCCACCAGCAACTCCGGGACAGGGGGCTTTGGCTACACCTTC

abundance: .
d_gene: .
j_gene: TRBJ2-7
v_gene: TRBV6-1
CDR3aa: CASSVPRMGQTSMGYEQYF
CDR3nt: TGTGCCAGCAGTGTCCCCCGGATGGGACAAACTTCGATGGGCTACGAGCAGTACTTC

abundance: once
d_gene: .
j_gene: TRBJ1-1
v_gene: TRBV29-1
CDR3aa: CSVDRQMNTEAFF
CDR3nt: TGCAGCGTTGATCGTCAGATGAACACTGAAGCTTTCTTT

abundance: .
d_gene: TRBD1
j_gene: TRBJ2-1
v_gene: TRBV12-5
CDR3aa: CASGYDGTGAYNEQFF
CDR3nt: TGTGCTAGTGGTTATGACGGGACAGGGGCCTACAATGAGCAGTTCTTC